Listed below are T cell receptor beta chains from one sample, sequenced in a study of shared clonotypes between healthy human individuals. Profiling relied on immunoSEQ multiplex PCR, and the TCRdb table lists in-frame clones only, not all of them. There are a few hundred thousand clones in the sample; about nine tenths occur only once, and about 16% lies in the top ten. Sequenced material: memory CD8+ T cells sorted from blood. The receptors originated from a man in his late teens or twenties in good health. Both conserved end residues are part of each CDR3. The D gene is left open where the match is weak. Rows may omit the clone size; those that give it use once, few, many or a size class.

j_gene	v_gene	d_gene	abundance	len	CDR3aa	CDR3nt
TRBJ1-2	TRBV6-6	TRBD1	.	15	CASSYSWDRLYGYTF	TGTGCCAGCAGTTACTCGTGGGACAGGCTCTATGGCTACACCTTC
TRBJ2-5	TRBV29-1	.	.	13	CSVERDTAKTQYF	TGCAGCGTTGAGAGGGACACCGCCAAGACCCAGTACTTC
TRBJ2-7	TRBV7-9	TRBD2	.	14	CASSSPAGASEQYF	TGTGCCAGCAGCTCACCAGCGGGAGCAAGCGAGCAGTACTTC
TRBJ2-3	TRBV13	.	once	15	CASTEPGGTTDTQYF	TGTGCCAGCACTGAGCCCGGGGGTACCACAGATACGCAGTATTTT
TRBJ2-7	TRBV7-6	.	.	11	CASRLPYEQYF	TGTGCCAGCAGACTGCCCTACGAGCAGTACTTC
TRBJ2-7	TRBV4-3	.	.	14	CASSQGIGRYEQYF	TGCGCCAGCAGCCAAGGGATAGGGAGGTACGAGCAGTACTTC
TRBJ2-1	TRBV6-6	TRBD1	.	15	CASVWDRGGEGVQFF	TGTGCCAGCGTGTGGGACAGGGGAGGGGAGGGTGTGCAGTTCTTC
TRBJ2-3	TRBV7-9	TRBD2	.	15	CASRGGQFVADTQYF	TGTGCCAGTCGGGGGGGCCAGTTTGTTGCAGATACGCAGTATTTT
TRBJ2-7	TRBV14	.	.	15	CASSQVGPRPYEQYF	TGTGCCAGCAGCCAAGTGGGACCCCGGCCCTACGAGCAGTACTTC
TRBJ1-2	TRBV10-1	.	.	13	CASSETPTGGYTF	TGCGCCAGCAGTGAGACCCCGACGGGGGGCTACACCTTC